What follows is one T cell receptor (beta chain) and its context. Donors in Cohort 3 who had recovered were those with two negative PCRs, healthcare professional clearance, or resolution of their symptoms. This sample stems from a study of blood T cell repertoires in COVID-19. Study at large: The study drew acute and convalescent COVID-19 samples from the United States, Italy and Spain.

Original analysis: Reference gene primer amplification gave nucleated cell count estimates. Repertoires were generated with immunoSEQ multiplex PCR, while TCRdb's copy carries only in-frame clones and drops some. Clone size and the V and J calls come from that table; the DNA yielded D and trimming. Here the sample spans about 410,000 clones, less than 95% being singletons. This CDR3 comprises 13 residues. V lost 5 bases and J 2 bases, leaving 7 bases between the germline ends. Germline-derived CDR1 and CDR2 are SGHVS and FNYEAQ. Sequenced input: PBMCs or T cells enriched from blood (not recorded which). This sequence joins TRBV7-6 and TRBJ1-5, with D uncertain. The TCR sequence derives from a young man who had recovered from COVID-19. CDR3 sequence: CASSPAGNQPQHF. The CDR3 region has the DNA TGTGCCAGCAGCCCCGCGGGCAATCAGCCCCAGCATTTT.